This passage covers 21 T cell receptor beta chains from one sample sequenced in a study of cytomegalovirus exposure and HLA in healthy donors. A multiplex PCR was run with 60 Vbeta primers and 13 Jbeta primers. The assay was immunoSEQ multiplex PCR, and TCRdb's table has in-frame clones only and misses some. Of 75,000 to 80,000 clones listed, roughly 79% are singletons. Sequences were obtained from PBMCs. The source is a man between 35 and 55 years old in good health and CMV-seronegative.

The chain employs TRBV28 and TRBJ1-1; 8 positions match TRBD1. With V trimmed by 3 bases and J by 3 bases, 3 bases remained unmatched. The CDR3 sequence is 14 residues long. In germline, CDR1 is MDHEN, CDR2 SYDVKM. CDR3: CASSLDRAHTEAFF. The CDR3 DNA reads TGTGCCAGCAGTTTGGACAGGGCACACACTGAAGCTTTCTTT.

The V call is TRBV28, the J call TRBJ1-1; 7 positions agree with TRBD1. The germline gives CDR1 MDHEN, CDR2 SYDVKM. The CDR3 length is 18 residues. The V segment lost 2 bases and the J segment 1 base; nucleotides outside the gene matches: 13. The CDR3 sequence is CASSLPSTGRNWNTEAFF. The CDR3 DNA reads as TGTGCCAGCAGTTTACCCTCGACAGGGCGGAATTGGAACACTGAAGCTTTCTTT.

This sequence joins TRBV29-1 and TRBJ2-4; 8 bases are a match to TRBD2. Germline loops: CDR1 SQVTM, CDR2 ANQGSEA. This CDR3 region has 15 residues. V lost 4 bases and J lost 0; bases outside the gene matches: 5. As DNA, the CDR3 is TGCAGCGTTGGAGGAGCGGGGGTAGCCAAAAACATTCAGTACTTC. This translates into CSVGGAGVAKNIQYF. The full variable domain, with the rest looked up from reference TRBV29-1 and TRBJ2-4, is SAVISQKPSRDICQRGTSLTIQCQVDSQVTMMFWYRQQPGQSLTLIATANQGSEATYESGFVIDKFPISRPNLTFSTLTVSNMSPEDSSIYLCSVGGAGVAKNIQYFGAGTRLSVL.

This chain's CDR3 is CASSLVWGGTGNTIYF. CDR3 DNA: TGTGCCAGCAGCTTAGTGTGGGGGGGGACTGGAAACACCATATATTTT. V is TRBV7-2 and J is TRBJ1-3; D may be TRBD1 (5 bases). The CDR3 is made up of 16 amino acids. Trimming stripped 1 base from V and 2 bases from J, with 12 bases between. Germline V lookup: CDR1 SGHTA, CDR2 FQGNSA.

The chain carries TRBV5-1 and TRBJ1-1, with a weak D call TRBD1 (6 bases). The V end was cut by 3 bases, the J end by 3 bases, with 18 bases between. The CDR3 loop spans 16 amino acids. Germline lookup yields CDR1 SGHRS and CDR2 YFSETQ. The CDR3 sequence is CASSSGWGPEYTEAFF. The CDR3 DNA is TGCGCCAGCAGCTCTGGCTGGGGGCCGGAATACACTGAAGCTTTCTTT.

The J gene is TRBJ1-5, the V gene TRBV10-2; 8 nucleotides agree with TRBD1. The CDR3 has 15 residues. The germline V gene encodes CDR1 WSHSY and CDR2 SAAADI. Trimming took 6 bases from V and 4 from J; bases not matched to a gene: 8. CDR3 in DNA: TGCGCCAGCAGGGATACAGGGGGGAATAATCAGCCCCAGCATTTT. It codes for CASRDTGGNNQPQHF.

V gene TRBV29-1 combines with J gene TRBJ2-3, with a possible D match to TRBD2 (5 bases). Germline CDR1 SQVTM, CDR2 ANQGSEA. The CDR3 is 13 residues long. The germline V and J ends were trimmed by 6 bases and 2 bases, with 12 bases remaining between them. CDR3 in DNA: TGCAGCGTAGTGGGAGAGAACACAGATACGCAGTATTTT. As protein: CSVVGENTDTQYF.

This chain uses TRBV14 with TRBJ2-5; 7 positions agree with TRBD2. CDR3 length: 15 residues. Germline CDR1 is SGHDN and CDR2 is FVKESK. V shed 0 bases, J shed 4 bases, and the junction held 5 bases outside the gene matches. The CDR3 region has the DNA TGTGCCAGCAGCCAAGATAGGTCGGGAGGAGAGACCCAGTACTTC. Translation gives CASSQDRSGGETQYF.

Note on this clone: The junction departs from the called germline gene at one end, perhaps through a read error. The CDR3 loop is CSSSLTPSTGGAGNTIYF. DNA for the CDR3: TGTTCCAGCAGCTTAACCCCCTCGACAGGGGGAGCTGGAAACACCATATATTTT. V gene TRBV7-9 combines with J gene TRBJ1-3, with TRBD1 matching 9 bases. This CDR3 comprises 18 residues. Germline V lookup: CDR1 SEHNR, CDR2 FQNEAQ (reference sequence).

Only a few counts were recorded for this clone. V gene TRBV5-1 combines with J gene TRBJ2-5; 10 nucleotides align to TRBD2. With V trimmed by 0 bases and J by 7 bases, 6 bases remained unmatched. Germline V gene sequence: CDR1 SGHRS, CDR2 YFSETQ. The CDR3 has 15 amino acids. CDR3 coding DNA: TGCGCCAGCAGCTTGGAGCGGGAGGGTATGGGGACCCAGTACTTC. This sequence encodes CASSLEREGMGTQYF. Full variable domain (rest looked up from reference TRBV5-1 and TRBJ2-5): KAGVTQTPRYLIKTRGQQVTLSCSPISGHRSVSWYQQTPGQGLQFLFEYFSETQRNKGNFPGRFSGRQFSNSRSEMNVSTLELGDSALYLCASSLEREGMGTQYFGPGTRLLVL.

The chain combines TRBV9 with TRBJ2-2; D call uncertain. The CDR3 has 13 residues. Trimming took 2 bases from V and 8 from J, leaving 10 bases between them. CDR1 and CDR2 from the germline V gene are SGDLS and YYNGEE. The CDR3 here is CASSVWPLGELFF. The CDR3 region has the DNA TGTGCCAGCAGCGTCTGGCCCCTGGGGGAGCTGTTTTTT. The full variable domain, completed using reference TRBV9 and TRBJ2-2, is DSGVTQTPKHLITATGQRVTLRCSPRSGDLSVYWYQQSLDQGLQFLIQYYNGEERAKGNILERFSAQQFPDLHSELNLSSLELGDSALYFCASSVWPLGELFFGEGSRLTVL.

The chain is built from TRBV6-6 and TRBJ1-5, with D possibly being TRBD1 (6 bases). The CDR3 has 16 amino acids. Germline V gene lookup returns CDR1 MNHNY and CDR2 SVGAGI (reference sequence). V gave up 2 bases and J gave up 4 bases, with 15 bases separating them. CDR3 loop: CASSYPPGQRNQPQHF. The CDR3 DNA reads TGTGCCAGCAGTTACCCCCCTGGACAGCGGAATCAGCCCCAGCATTTT.

This chain uses TRBV7-9 with TRBJ1-1; D unresolved. V shed 2 bases and J shed 1 base, with 8 bases lying between them. The CDR3 length is 14 residues. The germline V gene has CDR1 SEHNR and CDR2 FQNEAQ (reference sequence). The CDR3 sequence: CASSLSTGNTEAFF. The CDR3, as DNA: TGTGCCAGCAGCTTATCGACGGGGAACACTGAAGCTTTCTTT.

The chain links TRBV18 to TRBJ2-3; possible D gene TRBD2, 5 bases. From germline, CDR1 is KGHSH and CDR2 LQKENI. The CDR3 contains 13 residues. Deletions cut 5 bases from V and 2 bases from J, with 8 bases between. The CDR3 spells CASSTGITDTQYF. The CDR3, as DNA: TGTGCCAGCTCAACCGGGATCACAGATACGCAGTATTTT.

The chain carries TRBV28 and TRBJ2-2; D gene ambiguous. Germline V lookup: CDR1 MDHEN, CDR2 SYDVKM. With 5 bases removed from V and 2 bases from J, the gap between germline ends came to 12 bases. The CDR3 sequence is 15 residues long. In DNA, the CDR3 is TGTGCCAGCAGTCCGGCGGTTAGAAACACCGGGGAGCTGTTTTTT. Translated: CASSPAVRNTGELFF.

The gene calls are TRBV19 and TRBJ1-1, with 7 bases lining up with TRBD1. In germline, CDR1 is LNHDA, CDR2 SQIVND (reference sequence). V shed 6 bases, J shed 3 bases, and the junction held 7 bases outside the gene matches. The CDR3 has 14 amino acids. CDR3 DNA sequence: TGTGCCAGTAGGCGGACAGGATGGGACACTGAAGCTTTCTTT. Residues: CASRRTGWDTEAFF.

This chain connects TRBV19 to TRBJ2-7, with D tentatively TRBD2 (6 bases). Trimming stripped 5 bases from V and 5 bases from J, with 13 bases between. The germline CDR1 and CDR2 sequences are LNHDA and SQIVND (reference sequence). The CDR3 extends over 13 amino acids. CDR3 residues: CASSPGVPDEQYF. Written as DNA, the CDR3 is TGTGCCAGTAGTCCGGGGGTTCCCGACGAGCAGTACTTC.

This chain's CDR3 is CASSLAAGGFTDTQYF. The CDR3 DNA follows: TGTGCCAGCAGCTTAGCGGCGGGAGGTTTCACAGATACGCAGTATTTT. V usage is TRBV7-9 and J usage is TRBJ2-3; 8 nucleotides align to TRBD2. J gave up 2 bases and V 0 bases, and 4 bases lay outside the gene matches. Per germline, CDR1 SEHNR and CDR2 FQNEAQ (reference sequence). The CDR3 consists of 16 residues.

This clone occurred a few times. This chain joins TRBV30 and TRBJ1-5, with 7 bases that match TRBD1. The V gene's germline CDR1 is GTSNPN and CDR2 SVGIG (reference sequence). The CDR3 has 15 residues. V lost 3 bases to trimming and J lost 7 bases; unmatched junction nucleotides: 12. The CDR3 here is CAWSPPGQRWQPQHF. The CDR3 nucleotides read TGTGCCTGGAGCCCCCCGGGACAGAGATGGCAGCCCCAGCATTTT.

J is TRBJ2-7 and V is TRBV6-5, with 9 bases identical to TRBD1. Germline V CDR1 and CDR2: MNHEY, SVGAGI. There are 14 residues in the CDR3. V lost 1 base to trimming and J lost 6 bases; unmatched junction nucleotides: 4. In DNA, the CDR3 is TGTGCCAGCAGTTACTTGGGACAGGGAAGCGAGCAGTACTTC. Translating it yields CASSYLGQGSEQYF.

The V call is TRBV25-1, the J call TRBJ1-2; TRBD1 agrees at 10 bases. CDR3 length equals 14 residues. V was pared by 6 bases and J by 3 bases, with 4 bases of the junction left unmatched. CDR1 and CDR2 (germline): MGHDK, SYGVNS. The CDR3 DNA follows: TGTGCCAGCAGAAGAGGGACAGGGGACTATGGCTACACCTTC. Protein sequence: CASRRGTGDYGYTF.